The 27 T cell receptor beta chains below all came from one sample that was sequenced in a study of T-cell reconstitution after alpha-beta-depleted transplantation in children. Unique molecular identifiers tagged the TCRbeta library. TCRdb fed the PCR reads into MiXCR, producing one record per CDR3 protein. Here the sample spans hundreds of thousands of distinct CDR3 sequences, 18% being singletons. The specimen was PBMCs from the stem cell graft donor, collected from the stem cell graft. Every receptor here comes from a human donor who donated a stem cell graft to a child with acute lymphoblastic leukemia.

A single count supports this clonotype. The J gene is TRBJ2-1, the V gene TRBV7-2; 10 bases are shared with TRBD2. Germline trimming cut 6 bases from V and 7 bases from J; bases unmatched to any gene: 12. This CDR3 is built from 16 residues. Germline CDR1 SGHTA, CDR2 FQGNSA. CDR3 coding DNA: TGTGCCAGCAGTTATCAAGCGGGAGGGCCTCGGAATGAGCAGTTCTTC. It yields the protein CASSYQAGGPRNEQFF.

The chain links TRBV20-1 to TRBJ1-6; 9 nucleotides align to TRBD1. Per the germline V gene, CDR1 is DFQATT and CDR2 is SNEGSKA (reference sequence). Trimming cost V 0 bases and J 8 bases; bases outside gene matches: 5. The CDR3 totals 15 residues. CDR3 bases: TGCAGTGCTAGAGAGGGGGGACAGGGATATTCACCCCTCCACTTT. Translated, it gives CSAREGGQGYSPLHF.

CDR3 nucleotide sequence: TGCAGTGCTAAGGCTGGACTCTACAATGAGCAGTTCTTC. It encodes CSAKAGLYNEQFF. J is TRBJ2-1 and V is TRBV20-1, with D perhaps matching TRBD2 (5 bases). This CDR3 is 13 amino acids long. Trimming stripped 4 bases from V and 3 bases from J, with 10 bases between. CDR1 and CDR2 (germline): DFQATT, SNEGSKA (reference sequence).

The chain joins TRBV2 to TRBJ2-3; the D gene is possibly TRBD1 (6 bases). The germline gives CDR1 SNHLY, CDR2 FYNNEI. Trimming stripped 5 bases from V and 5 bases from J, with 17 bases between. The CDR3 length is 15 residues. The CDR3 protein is CASSTAAPQGDTQYF. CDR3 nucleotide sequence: TGTGCCAGCAGTACCGCCGCACCACAGGGAGATACGCAGTATTTT.

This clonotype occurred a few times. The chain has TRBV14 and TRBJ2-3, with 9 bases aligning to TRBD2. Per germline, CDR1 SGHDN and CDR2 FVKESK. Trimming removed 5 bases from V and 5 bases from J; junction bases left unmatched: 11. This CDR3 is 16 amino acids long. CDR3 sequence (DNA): TGTGCCAGCAGCTTCTTGCGGGAGGGCCGGGGAGATACGCAGTATTTT. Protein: CASSFLREGRGDTQYF.

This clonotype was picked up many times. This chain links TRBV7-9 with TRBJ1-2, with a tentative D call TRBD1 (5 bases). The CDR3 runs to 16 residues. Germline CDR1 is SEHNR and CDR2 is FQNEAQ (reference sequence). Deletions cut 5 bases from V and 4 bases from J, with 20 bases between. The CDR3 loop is CASSRYGGTALYGYTF. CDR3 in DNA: TGTGCCAGCAGCCGCTACGGGGGGACGGCCCTCTATGGCTACACCTTC.

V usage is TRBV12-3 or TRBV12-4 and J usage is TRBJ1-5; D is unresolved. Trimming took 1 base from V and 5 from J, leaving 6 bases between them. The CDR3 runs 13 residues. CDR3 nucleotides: TGTGCCAGCAGTTTAGACAGATATCAGCCCCAGCATTTT. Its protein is CASSLDRYQPQHF.

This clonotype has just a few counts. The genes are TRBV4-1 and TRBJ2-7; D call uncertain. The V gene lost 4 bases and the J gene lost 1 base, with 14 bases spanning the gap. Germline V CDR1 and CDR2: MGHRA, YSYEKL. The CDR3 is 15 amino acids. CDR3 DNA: TGCGCCAGCAGCCCCCTGGAAAAAGTGTCCTACGAGCAGTACTTC. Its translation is CASSPLEKVSYEQYF.

The CDR3 DNA reads TGTGCCACCAGCAGAGATTGGAAAGTCCTACAGAATGAGCAGTTCTTC. This gives the protein CATSRDWKVLQNEQFF. The V call is TRBV15, the J call TRBJ2-1; the D is unclear. Per germline, CDR1 LNHNV and CDR2 YYDKDF (reference sequence). The V end lost 0 bases, the J end lost 7 bases, and 16 bases lay between the germline ends. CDR3 size: 16 residues. Supplemented by reference TRBV15 and TRBJ2-1, the full variable domain reads DAMVIQNPRYQVTQFGKPVTLSCSQTLNHNVMYWYQQKSSQAPKLLFHYYDKDFNNEADTPDNFQSRRPNTSFCFLDIRSPGLGDTAMYLCATSRDWKVLQNEQFFGPGTRLTVL.

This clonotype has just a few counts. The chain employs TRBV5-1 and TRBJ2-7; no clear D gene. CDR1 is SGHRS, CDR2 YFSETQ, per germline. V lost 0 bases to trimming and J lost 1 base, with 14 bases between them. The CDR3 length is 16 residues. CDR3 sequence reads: CASSLDGRIFSYEQYF. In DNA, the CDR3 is TGCGCCAGCAGCTTGGATGGACGGATCTTTTCCTACGAGCAGTACTTC.

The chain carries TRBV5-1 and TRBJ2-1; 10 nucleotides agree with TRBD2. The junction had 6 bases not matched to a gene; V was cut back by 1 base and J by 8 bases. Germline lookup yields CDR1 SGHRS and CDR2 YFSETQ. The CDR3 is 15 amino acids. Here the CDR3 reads CASSLTSGTVYEQFF. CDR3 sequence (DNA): TGCGCCAGCAGCTTGACTAGCGGGACGGTCTATGAGCAGTTCTTC. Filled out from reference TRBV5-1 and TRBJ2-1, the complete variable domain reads KAGVTQTPRYLIKTRGQQVTLSCSPISGHRSVSWYQQTPGQGLQFLFEYFSETQRNKGNFPGRFSGRQFSNSRSEMNVSTLELGDSALYLCASSLTSGTVYEQFFGPGTRLTVL.

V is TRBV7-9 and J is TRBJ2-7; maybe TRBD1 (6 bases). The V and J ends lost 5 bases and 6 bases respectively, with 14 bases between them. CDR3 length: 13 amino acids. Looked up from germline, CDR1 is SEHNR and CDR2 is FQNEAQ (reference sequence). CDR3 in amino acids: CASSAQGGSEQYF. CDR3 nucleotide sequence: TGTGCCAGCAGCGCACAGGGTGGGAGCGAGCAGTACTTC.

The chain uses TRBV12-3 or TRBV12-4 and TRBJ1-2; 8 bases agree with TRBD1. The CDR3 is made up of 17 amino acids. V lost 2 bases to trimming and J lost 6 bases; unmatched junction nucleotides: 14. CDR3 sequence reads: CASSLIWTGFGGDGYTF. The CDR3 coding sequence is TGTGCCAGCAGTTTAATCTGGACAGGGTTCGGGGGCGATGGCTACACCTTC.

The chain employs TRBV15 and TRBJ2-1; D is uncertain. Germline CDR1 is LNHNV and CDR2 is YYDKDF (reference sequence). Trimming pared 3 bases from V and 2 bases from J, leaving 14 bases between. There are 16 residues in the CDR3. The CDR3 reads CATSSFGEQTYNEQFF. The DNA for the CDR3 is TGTGCCACCAGCAGCTTCGGCGAGCAAACCTACAATGAGCAGTTCTTC. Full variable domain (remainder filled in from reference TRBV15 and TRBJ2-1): DAMVIQNPRYQVTQFGKPVTLSCSQTLNHNVMYWYQQKSSQAPKLLFHYYDKDFNNEADTPDNFQSRRPNTSFCFLDIRSPGLGDTAMYLCATSSFGEQTYNEQFFGPGTRLTVL.

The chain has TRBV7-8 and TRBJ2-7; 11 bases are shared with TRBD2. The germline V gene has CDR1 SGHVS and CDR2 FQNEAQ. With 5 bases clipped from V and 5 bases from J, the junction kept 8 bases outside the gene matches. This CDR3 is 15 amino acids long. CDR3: CASSPTSGKWNEQYF. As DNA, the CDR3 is TGTGCCAGCAGCCCGACTAGCGGGAAGTGGAACGAGCAGTACTTC.

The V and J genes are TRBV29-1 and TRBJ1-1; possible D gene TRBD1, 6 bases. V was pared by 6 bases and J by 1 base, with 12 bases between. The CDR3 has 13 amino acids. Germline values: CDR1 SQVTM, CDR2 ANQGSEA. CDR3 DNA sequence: TGCAGCGTCGTCCGGACAGCGAACACTGAAGCTTTCTTT. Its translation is CSVVRTANTEAFF.

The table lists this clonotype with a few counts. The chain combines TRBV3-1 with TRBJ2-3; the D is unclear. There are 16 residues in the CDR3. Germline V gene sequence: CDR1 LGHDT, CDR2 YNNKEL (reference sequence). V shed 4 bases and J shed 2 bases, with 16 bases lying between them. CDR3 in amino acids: CASSLGVNKNTDTQYF. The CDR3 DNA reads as TGTGCCAGCAGCCTTGGGGTCAACAAAAACACAGATACGCAGTATTTT.

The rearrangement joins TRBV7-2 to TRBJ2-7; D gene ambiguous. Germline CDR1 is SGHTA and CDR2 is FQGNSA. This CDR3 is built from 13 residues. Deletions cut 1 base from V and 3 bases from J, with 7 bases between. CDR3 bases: TGTGCCAGCAGCTTAGAGGCGGACTACGAGCAGTACTTC. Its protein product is CASSLEADYEQYF.

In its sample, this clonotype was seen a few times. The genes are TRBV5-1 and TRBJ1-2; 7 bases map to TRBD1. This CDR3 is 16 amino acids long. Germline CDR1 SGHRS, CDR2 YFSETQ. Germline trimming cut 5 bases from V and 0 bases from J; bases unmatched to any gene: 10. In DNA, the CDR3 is TGCGCCAGCAGTTCCGGACAGGCCCTCCCTAACTATGGCTACACCTTC. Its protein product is CASSSGQALPNYGYTF. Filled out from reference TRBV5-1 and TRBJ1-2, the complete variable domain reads KAGVTQTPRYLIKTRGQQVTLSCSPISGHRSVSWYQQTPGQGLQFLFEYFSETQRNKGNFPGRFSGRQFSNSRSEMNVSTLELGDSALYLCASSSGQALPNYGYTFGSGTRLTVV.

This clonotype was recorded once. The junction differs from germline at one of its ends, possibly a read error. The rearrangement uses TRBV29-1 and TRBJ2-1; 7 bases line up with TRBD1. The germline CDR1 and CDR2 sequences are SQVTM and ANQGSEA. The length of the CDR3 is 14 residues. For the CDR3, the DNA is TGCAGCGTGATTCCGGGACAGTCATACAATGGGCAGTTCTTC. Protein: CSVIPGQSYNGQFF.

The DNA of the CDR3 is TGTGCCATCAGTAGAGCGGGAGGGCCGGATACGCAGTATTTT. Translating it yields CAISRAGGPDTQYF. This rearrangement joins TRBV10-3 to TRBJ2-3, with TRBD2 matching 10 bases. The CDR3 is 14 residues long. From germline, CDR1 is ENHRY and CDR2 SYGVKD. V gave up 5 bases and J gave up 6 bases; unmatched junction bases: 5.

The CDR3 protein is CASSPGKAKLYGYTF. CDR3 DNA: TGTGCCAGCAGCCCCGGGAAGGCCAAGCTCTATGGCTACACCTTC. The chain is built from TRBV9 and TRBJ1-2; D call uncertain. V gave up 4 bases and J gave up 4 bases, with 17 bases separating them. The germline gives CDR1 SGDLS, CDR2 YYNGEE. This CDR3 comprises 15 residues.

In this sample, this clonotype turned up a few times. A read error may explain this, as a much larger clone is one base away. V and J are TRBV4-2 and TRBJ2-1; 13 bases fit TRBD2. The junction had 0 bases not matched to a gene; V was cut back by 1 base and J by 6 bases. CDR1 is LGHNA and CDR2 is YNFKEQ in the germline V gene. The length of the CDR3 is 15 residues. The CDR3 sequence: CASSQGTSGSNEQFF. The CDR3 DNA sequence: TGTGCCAGCAGCCAAGGGACTAGCGGGAGCAATGAGCAGTTCTTC.

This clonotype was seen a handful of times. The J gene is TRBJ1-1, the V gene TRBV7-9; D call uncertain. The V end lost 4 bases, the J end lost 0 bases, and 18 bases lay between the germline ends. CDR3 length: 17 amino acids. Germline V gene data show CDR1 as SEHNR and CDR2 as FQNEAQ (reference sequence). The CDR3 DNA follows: TGTGCCAGCAGCTCCCACAAAGGTCGGAGAATGAACACTGAAGCTTTCTTT. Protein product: CASSSHKGRRMNTEAFF.

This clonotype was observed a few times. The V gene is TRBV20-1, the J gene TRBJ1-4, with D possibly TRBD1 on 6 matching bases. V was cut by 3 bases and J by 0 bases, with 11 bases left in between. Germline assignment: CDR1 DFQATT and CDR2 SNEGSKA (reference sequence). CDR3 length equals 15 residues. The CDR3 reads CSASQGHATNEKLFF. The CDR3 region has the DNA TGCAGTGCTAGTCAGGGGCATGCAACTAATGAAAAACTGTTTTTT.

CDR3 bases: TGTGCCACCAGCACAGGGGCCACAGATACGCAGTATTTT. Translation gives CATSTGATDTQYF. This chain uses TRBV15 with TRBJ2-3; a possible D gene is TRBD1 (6 bases). V lost 4 bases and J 2 bases, leaving 7 bases between the germline ends. This CDR3 region has 13 residues. From germline, CDR1 is LNHNV and CDR2 YYDKDF (reference sequence).

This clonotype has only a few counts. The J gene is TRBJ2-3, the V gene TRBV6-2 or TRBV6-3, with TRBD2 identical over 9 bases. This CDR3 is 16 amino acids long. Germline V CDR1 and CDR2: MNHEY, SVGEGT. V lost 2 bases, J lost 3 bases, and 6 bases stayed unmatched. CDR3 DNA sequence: TGTGCCAGCAGTTACGGTAGCGGGAGTAGTACAGATACGCAGTATTTT. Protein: CASSYGSGSSTDTQYF.